This TCR beta chain was profiled in a study of T cell changes during pregnancy in multiple sclerosis. Losses at the gene ends were 2 bases for V and 3 bases for J; bases not matched to a gene: 10. Germline V CDR1 and CDR2: MNHNS, SASEGT. CDR3 length equals 16 residues. TCRdb keeps only in-frame clones here, not all; method: immunoSEQ multiplex PCR. The table includes tens of thousands of clones, 80% to 95% detected once. This chain joins TRBV6-1 and TRBJ2-7; 7 bases map to TRBD2. This sequence originates from a female donor with multiple sclerosis, enrolled in a pregnancy study. Sequencing input: peripheral blood. The CDR3 bases are TGTGCCAGCAGTGAATCGCCGTCTAGCGGAGGCTACGAGCAGTACTTC. It codes for CASSESPSSGGYEQYF.